The T cell receptor beta chain described here comes from a study of identical twins. This CDR3 is 13 amino acids long. Between the trimmed V and J ends, which lost 0 bases and 12 bases, there was a span of 13 bases. Germline CDR1 reads SGHAT; CDR2 reads FQNNGV. TCRdb fed the 5' RACE reads into MiXCR, producing one record per CDR3 protein. The top ten clones hold 7% to 10% of a sample with about 150,000 distinct CDR3 sequences, 3% to 4.5% of them seen once. This clonotype was seen at least ten times. J is TRBJ2-3 and V is TRBV11-2, with D unclear. The receptor's source is a man in his late teens or twenties in good health. The specimen was memory T cells sorted from blood. The CDR3 sequence: CASSLEGLAAQYF. For the CDR3, the DNA is TGTGCCAGCAGCTTAGAAGGGTTAGCAGCCCAGTATTTT.